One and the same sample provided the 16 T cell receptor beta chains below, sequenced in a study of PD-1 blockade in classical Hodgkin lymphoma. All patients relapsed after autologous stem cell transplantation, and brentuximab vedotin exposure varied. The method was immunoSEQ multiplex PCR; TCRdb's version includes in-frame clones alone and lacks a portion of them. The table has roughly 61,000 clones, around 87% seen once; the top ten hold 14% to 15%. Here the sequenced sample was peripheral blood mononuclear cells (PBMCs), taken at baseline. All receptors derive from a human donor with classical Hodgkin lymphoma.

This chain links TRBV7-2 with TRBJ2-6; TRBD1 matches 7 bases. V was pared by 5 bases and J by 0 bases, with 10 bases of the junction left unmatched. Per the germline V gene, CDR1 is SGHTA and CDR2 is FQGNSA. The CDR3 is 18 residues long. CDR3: CASSRDSPLGSGANVLTF. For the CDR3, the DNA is TGTGCCAGCAGCCGGGACAGCCCCTTGGGCTCTGGGGCCAACGTCCTGACTTTC. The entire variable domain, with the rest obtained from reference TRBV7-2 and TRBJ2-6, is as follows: GAGVSQSPSNKVTEKGKDVELRCDPISGHTALYWYRQSLGQGLEFLIYFQGNSAPDKSGLPSDRFSAERTGGSVSTLTIQRTQQEDSAVYLCASSRDSPLGSGANVLTFGAGSRLTVL.

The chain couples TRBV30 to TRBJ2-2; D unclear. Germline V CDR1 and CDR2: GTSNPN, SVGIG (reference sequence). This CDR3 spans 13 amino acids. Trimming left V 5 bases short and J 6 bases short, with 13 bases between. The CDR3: CAWARSLAGELFF. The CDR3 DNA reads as TGTGCCTGGGCGCGCTCCCTGGCCGGGGAGCTGTTTTTT.

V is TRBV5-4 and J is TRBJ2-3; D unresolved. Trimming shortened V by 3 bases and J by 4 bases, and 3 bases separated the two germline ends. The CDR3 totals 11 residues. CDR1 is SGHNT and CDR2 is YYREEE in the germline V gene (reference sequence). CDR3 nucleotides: TGTGCCAGCAGCTCCTCAGATACGCAGTATTTT. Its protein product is CASSSSDTQYF.

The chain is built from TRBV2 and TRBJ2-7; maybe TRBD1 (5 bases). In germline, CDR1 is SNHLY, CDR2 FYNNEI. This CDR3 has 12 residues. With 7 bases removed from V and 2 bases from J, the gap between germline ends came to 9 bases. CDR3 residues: CASIRAPYEQYF. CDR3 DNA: TGTGCCAGCATCAGGGCACCCTACGAGCAGTACTTC.

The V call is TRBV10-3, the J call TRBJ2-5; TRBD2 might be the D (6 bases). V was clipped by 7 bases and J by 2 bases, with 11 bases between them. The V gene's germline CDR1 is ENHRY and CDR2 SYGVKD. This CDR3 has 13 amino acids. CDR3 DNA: TGTGCCATCAAGATGGCGGGACAAGAGACCCAGTACTTC. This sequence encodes CAIKMAGQETQYF.

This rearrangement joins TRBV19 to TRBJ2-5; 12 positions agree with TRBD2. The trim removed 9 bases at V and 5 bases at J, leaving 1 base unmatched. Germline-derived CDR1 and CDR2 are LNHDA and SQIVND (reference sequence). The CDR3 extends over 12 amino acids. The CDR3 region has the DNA TGTGCCAGAGGGACTAGCGGGGAGACCCAGTACTTC. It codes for CARGTSGETQYF.

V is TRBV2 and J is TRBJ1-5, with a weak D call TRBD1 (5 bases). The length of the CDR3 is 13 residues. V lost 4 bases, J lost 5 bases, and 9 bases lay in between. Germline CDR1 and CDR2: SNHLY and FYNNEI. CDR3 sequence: CASSGQFDQPQHF. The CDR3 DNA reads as TGTGCCAGCAGTGGACAGTTCGATCAGCCCCAGCATTTT.

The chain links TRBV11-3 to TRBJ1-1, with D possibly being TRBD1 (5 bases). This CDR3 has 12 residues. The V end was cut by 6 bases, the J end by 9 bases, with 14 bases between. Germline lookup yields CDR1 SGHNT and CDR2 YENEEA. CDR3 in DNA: TGTGCCAGCAGTTCAACGGACACCAAAGCTTTCTTT. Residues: CASSSTDTKAFF.

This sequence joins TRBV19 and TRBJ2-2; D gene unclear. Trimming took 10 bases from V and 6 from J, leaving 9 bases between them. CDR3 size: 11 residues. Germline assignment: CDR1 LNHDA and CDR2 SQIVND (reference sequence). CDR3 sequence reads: CATSAAGELFF. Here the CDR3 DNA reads TGTGCCACCTCGGCGGCCGGGGAGCTGTTTTTT.

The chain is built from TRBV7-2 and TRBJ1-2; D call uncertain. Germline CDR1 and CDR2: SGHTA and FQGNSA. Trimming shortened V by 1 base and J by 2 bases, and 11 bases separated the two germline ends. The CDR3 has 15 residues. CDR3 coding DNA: TGTGCCAGCAGCTTAGTTTCCAGGCAAAACTATGGCTACACCTTC. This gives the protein CASSLVSRQNYGYTF.

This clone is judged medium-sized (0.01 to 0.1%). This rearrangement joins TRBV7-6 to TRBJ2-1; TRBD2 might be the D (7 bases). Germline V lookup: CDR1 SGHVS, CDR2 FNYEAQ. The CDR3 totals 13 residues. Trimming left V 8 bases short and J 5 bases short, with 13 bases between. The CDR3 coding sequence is TGTGCCAGCGGAGAGGGGGGGGACAATGAGCAGTTCTTC. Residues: CASGEGGDNEQFF.

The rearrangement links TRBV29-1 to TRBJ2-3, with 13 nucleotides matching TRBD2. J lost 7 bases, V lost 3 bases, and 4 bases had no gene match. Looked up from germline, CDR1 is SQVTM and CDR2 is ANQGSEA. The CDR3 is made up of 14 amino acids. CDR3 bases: TGCAGCGTTGATGCGGGACTAGCGGGGTATACGCAGTATTTT. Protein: CSVDAGLAGYTQYF.

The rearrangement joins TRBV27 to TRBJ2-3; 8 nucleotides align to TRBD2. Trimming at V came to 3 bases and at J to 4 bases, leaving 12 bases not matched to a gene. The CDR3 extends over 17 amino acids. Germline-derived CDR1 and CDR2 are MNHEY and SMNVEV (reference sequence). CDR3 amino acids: CASSFSGDTLSPDTQYF. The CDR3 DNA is TGTGCCAGCAGTTTTAGCGGGGACACCTTGAGCCCAGATACGCAGTATTTT.

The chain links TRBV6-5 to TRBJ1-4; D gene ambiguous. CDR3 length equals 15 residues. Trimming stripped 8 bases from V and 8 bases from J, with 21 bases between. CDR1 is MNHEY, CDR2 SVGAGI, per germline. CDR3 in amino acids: CASSEGRAWREKLFF. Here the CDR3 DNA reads TGTGCCAGCTCCGAAGGGCGGGCCTGGAGGGAAAAACTGTTTTTT.

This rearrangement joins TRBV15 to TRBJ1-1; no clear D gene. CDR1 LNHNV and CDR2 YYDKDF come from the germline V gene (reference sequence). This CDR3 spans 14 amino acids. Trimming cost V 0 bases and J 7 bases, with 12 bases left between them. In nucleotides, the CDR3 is TGTGCCACCAGCAGAGATGTGATGGGAGTTGAAGCTTTCTTT. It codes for CATSRDVMGVEAFF.

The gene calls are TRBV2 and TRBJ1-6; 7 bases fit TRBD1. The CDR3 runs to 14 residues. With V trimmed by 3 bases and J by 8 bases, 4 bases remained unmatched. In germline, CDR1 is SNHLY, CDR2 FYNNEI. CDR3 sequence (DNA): TGTGCCAGCAGTGAGGCCCAGGGGGATTCACCCCTCCACTTT. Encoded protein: CASSEAQGDSPLHF.